This TCR beta chain was sequenced in a study of OX40 agonist ivuxolimab in advanced cancers. Whole-study context: Hepatocellular carcinoma, melanoma, renal cell or head and neck cancer was diagnosed in the dose-escalation patients. Partial responses occurred in Three dose-escalation patients, one with hepatocellular carcinoma and two with cutaneous melanoma.

Study-wide findings and caveats: In CD8+ T cells, expanded clones were on average more numerous than in CD4+.

Repertoires were generated with immunoSEQ multiplex PCR, while TCRdb's copy carries only in-frame clones and drops some. The data hold some 96,000 clones, with 75% to 95% observed a single time. Germline CDR1 and CDR2: SGHNT and YYREEE (reference sequence). There are 14 residues in the CDR3. V was shortened by 3 bases and J by 1 base, with 9 bases between the two germline ends. To note about this clone: Its target is unknown.

The clonotype was recovered from an adult with an advanced solid tumor such as melanoma, head and neck, liver or kidney cancer. The rearrangement links TRBV5-4 to TRBJ2-3; the D is unclear. The sequenced sample was CD4+ or CD8+ T cells sorted from blood, obtained in a trial of the OX40 agonist ivuxolimab. The CDR3 sequence: CASSWTAGTDTQYF. Written as DNA, the CDR3 is TGTGCCAGCAGCTGGACCGCGGGCACAGATACGCAGTATTTT.